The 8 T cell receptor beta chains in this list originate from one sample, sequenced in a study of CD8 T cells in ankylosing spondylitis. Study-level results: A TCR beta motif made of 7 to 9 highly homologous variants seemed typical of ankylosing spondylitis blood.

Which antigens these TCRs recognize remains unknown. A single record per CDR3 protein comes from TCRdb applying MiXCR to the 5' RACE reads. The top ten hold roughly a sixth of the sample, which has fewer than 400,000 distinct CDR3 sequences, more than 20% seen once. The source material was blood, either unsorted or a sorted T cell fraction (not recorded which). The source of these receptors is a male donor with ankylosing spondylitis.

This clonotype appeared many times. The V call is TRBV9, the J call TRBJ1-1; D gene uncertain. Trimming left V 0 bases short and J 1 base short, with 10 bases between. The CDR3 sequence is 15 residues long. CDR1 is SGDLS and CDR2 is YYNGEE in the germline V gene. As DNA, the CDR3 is TGTGCCAGCAGCGTAGAGGACCGGTGGAACACTGAAGCTTTCTTT. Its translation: CASSVEDRWNTEAFF.

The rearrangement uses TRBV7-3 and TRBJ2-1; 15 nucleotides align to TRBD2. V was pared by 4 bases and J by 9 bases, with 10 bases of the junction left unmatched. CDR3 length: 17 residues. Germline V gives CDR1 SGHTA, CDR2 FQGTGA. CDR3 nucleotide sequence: TGTGCCAGCAGCTCAGTAGGACTAGCGGGAGGGTGGGTTGAGCAGTTCTTC. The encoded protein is CASSSVGLAGGWVEQFF.

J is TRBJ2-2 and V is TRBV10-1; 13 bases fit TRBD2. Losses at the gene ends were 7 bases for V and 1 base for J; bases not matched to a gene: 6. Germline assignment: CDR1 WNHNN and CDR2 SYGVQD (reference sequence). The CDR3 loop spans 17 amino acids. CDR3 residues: CASTSGTSGMNTGELFF. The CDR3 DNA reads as TGCGCCAGCACCTCCGGGACTAGCGGGATGAACACCGGGGAGCTGTTTTTT.

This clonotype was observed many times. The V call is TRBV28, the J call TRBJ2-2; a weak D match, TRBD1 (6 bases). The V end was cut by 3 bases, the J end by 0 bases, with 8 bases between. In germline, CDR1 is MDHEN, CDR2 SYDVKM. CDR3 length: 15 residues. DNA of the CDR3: TGTGCCAGCAGTTTTAGGGGGACGAACACCGGGGAGCTGTTTTTT. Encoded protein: CASSFRGTNTGELFF.

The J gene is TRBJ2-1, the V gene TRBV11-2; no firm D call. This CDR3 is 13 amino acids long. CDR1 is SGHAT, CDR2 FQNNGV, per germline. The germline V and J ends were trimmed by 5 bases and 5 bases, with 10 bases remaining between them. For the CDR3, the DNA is TGTGCCAGCAGCCCCTCAGAGAACAATGAGCAGTTCTTC. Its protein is CASSPSENNEQFF.

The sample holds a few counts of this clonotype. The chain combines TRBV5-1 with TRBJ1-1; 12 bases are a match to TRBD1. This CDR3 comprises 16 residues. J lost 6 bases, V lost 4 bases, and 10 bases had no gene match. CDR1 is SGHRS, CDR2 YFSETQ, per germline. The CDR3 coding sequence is TGCGCCAGCAGCCCCGGGACAGGGGGCCCGGGGTCTGAAGCTTTCTTT. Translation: CASSPGTGGPGSEAFF. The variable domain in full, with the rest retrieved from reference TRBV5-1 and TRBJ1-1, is KAGVTQTPRYLIKTRGQQVTLSCSPISGHRSVSWYQQTPGQGLQFLFEYFSETQRNKGNFPGRFSGRQFSNSRSEMNVSTLELGDSALYLCASSPGTGGPGSEAFFGQGTRLTVV.

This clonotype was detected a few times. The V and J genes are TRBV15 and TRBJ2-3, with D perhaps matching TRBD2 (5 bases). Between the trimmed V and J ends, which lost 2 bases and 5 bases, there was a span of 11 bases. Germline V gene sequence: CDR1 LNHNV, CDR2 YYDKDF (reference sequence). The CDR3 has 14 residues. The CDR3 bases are TGTGCCACCAGCAGATTTAGCCGGGGAGATACGCAGTATTTT. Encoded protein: CATSRFSRGDTQYF.

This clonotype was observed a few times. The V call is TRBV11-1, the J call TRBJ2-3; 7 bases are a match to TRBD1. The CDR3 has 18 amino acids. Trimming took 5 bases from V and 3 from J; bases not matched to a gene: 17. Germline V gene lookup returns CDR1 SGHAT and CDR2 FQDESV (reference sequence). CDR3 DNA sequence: TGTGCCAGCAGCCGTACCGGCATGACAGGGTTCAGGACAGATACGCAGTATTTT. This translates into CASSRTGMTGFRTDTQYF.